The 20 T cell receptor beta chains presented below share a single source sample, sequenced in a study of metastatic and nonmetastatic thyroid tumors. Using MiXCR, TCRdb reanalyzed the PCR reads. Of roughly 28,000 clones listed, approximately 16% are singletons. All patients reached thyroid surgery having received no treatment beforehand. Sequencing was carried out using blood. The receptors originated from a female donor with papillary thyroid cancer or a benign thyroid nodule (not recorded which). Some clones in this sample may be carry-over from other donors' samples.

Ten or more counts support this clone. The DNA for the CDR3 is TGCAGTGCGTATAGCACAGATACGCAGTATTTT. As protein: CSAYSTDTQYF. The gene calls are TRBV20-1 and TRBJ2-3, with D unresolved. The CDR3 totals 11 residues. Germline V CDR1 and CDR2: DFQATT, SNEGSKA (reference sequence). With 6 bases removed from V and 0 bases from J, the gap between germline ends came to 4 bases.

This clone has at least ten counts. The CDR3 coding sequence is TGTGCCAGCAGTGATCACGGTGATAGCAATCAGCCCCAGCATTTT. The encoded protein is CASSDHGDSNQPQHF. This chain uses TRBV2 with TRBJ1-5; no clear D. Germline loops: CDR1 SNHLY, CDR2 FYNNEI. This CDR3 region has 15 residues. Deletions cut 3 bases from V and 0 bases from J, with 9 bases between. The variable domain in full, completed from reference TRBV2 and TRBJ1-5, reads EPEVTQTPSHQVTQMGQEVILRCVPISNHLYFYWYRQILGQKVEFLVSFYNNEISEKSEIFDDQFSVERPDGSNFTLKIRSTKLEDSAMYFCASSDHGDSNQPQHFGDGTRLSIL.

This clone was seen repeatedly, ten times or more. The chain is built from TRBV28 and TRBJ2-1, with 12 positions matching TRBD2. J was trimmed by 5 bases and V by 5 bases; bases with no gene match: 7. The CDR3 has 16 residues. CDR1 and CDR2 (germline): MDHEN, SYDVKM. CDR3 amino acids: CASSPATSGSHNEQFF. CDR3 DNA sequence: TGTGCCAGCAGTCCAGCGACTAGCGGGAGCCACAATGAGCAGTTCTTC. The complete variable domain, with remaining parts taken from reference TRBV28 and TRBJ2-1, reads DVKVTQSSRYLVKRTGEKVFLECVQDMDHENMFWYRQDPGLGLRLIYFSYDVKMKEKGDIPEGYSVSREKKERFSLILESASTNQTSMYLCASSPATSGSHNEQFFGPGTRLTVL.

The chain uses TRBV5-1 and TRBJ1-3; D is possibly TRBD1 (5 bases). Germline values: CDR1 SGHRS, CDR2 YFSETQ. The germline V and J ends were trimmed by 4 bases and 1 base, with 12 bases remaining between them. The CDR3 runs 15 residues. The CDR3 region has the DNA TGCGCCAGCAGCGATGGATCAGGGTCTGGAAACACCATATATTTT. This translates into CASSDGSGSGNTIYF. The full variable domain, with the rest looked up from reference TRBV5-1 and TRBJ1-3, is KAGVTQTPRYLIKTRGQQVTLSCSPISGHRSVSWYQQTPGQGLQFLFEYFSETQRNKGNFPGRFSGRQFSNSRSEMNVSTLELGDSALYLCASSDGSGSGNTIYFGEGSWLTVV.

By frequency in the sample, this clone is medium-sized. The chain links TRBV28 to TRBJ1-2; tentatively, D is TRBD1 (5 bases). CDR1 MDHEN and CDR2 SYDVKM come from the germline V gene. The CDR3 totals 14 residues. Trimming removed 5 bases from V and 4 bases from J, with 14 bases in between. The CDR3 loop is CASSAGGFTYGYTF. The CDR3, as DNA: TGTGCCAGCAGTGCCGGGGGGTTTACCTATGGCTACACCTTC.

The sample holds many counts of this clone. The sample holds other DNA sequences that translate to the same CDR3. Here the CDR3 DNA reads TGTGCCAGCACCCTGGGGATGAGGGAGGCCTTCTTT. It is translated as CASTLGMREAFF. J is TRBJ1-1 and V is TRBV6-1, with D uncertain. The CDR3 length is 12 residues. The germline V gene encodes CDR1 MNHNS and CDR2 SASEGT. V was shortened by 7 bases and J by 14 bases, with 20 bases between the two germline ends.

This clone has a count of ten or more. The chain is built from TRBV20-1 and TRBJ2-6; D is undetermined. CDR3 size: 15 residues. Per germline, CDR1 DFQATT and CDR2 SNEGSKA (reference sequence). V was clipped by 3 bases and J by 1 base, with 10 bases between them. CDR3 DNA sequence: TGCAGTGCTAGTCGCGGTCCTTCTGGGGCCAACGTCCTGACTTTC. Protein product: CSASRGPSGANVLTF.

This clone was recorded many times. This chain uses TRBV29-1 with TRBJ2-3; D remains ambiguous. The ends were cut back, 4 bases at V and 0 bases at J, with 14 bases in the middle. In germline, CDR1 is SQVTM, CDR2 ANQGSEA. This CDR3 region has 15 residues. The CDR3, as DNA: TGCAGCGTTGGGATCACCCCGGCGAGCACAGATACGCAGTATTTT. Translated: CSVGITPASTDTQYF.

The table lists this clone with a few counts. The rearrangement links TRBV3-1 to TRBJ2-7; 7 bases match TRBD1. Germline V lookup: CDR1 LGHDT, CDR2 YNNKEL (reference sequence). The length of the CDR3 is 15 residues. The junction had 13 bases not matched to a gene; V was cut back by 5 bases and J by 6 bases. The CDR3 here is CASSGETGPSCEQYF. The DNA for the CDR3 is TGTGCCAGCAGCGGGGAGACAGGGCCGAGCTGCGAGCAGTACTTC.

This clone was picked up many times. This chain links TRBV7-3 with TRBJ2-1; 11 bases match TRBD2. This CDR3 is built from 18 residues. V gave up 0 bases and J gave up 0 bases; unmatched junction bases: 4. The germline gives CDR1 SGHTA, CDR2 FQGTGA. CDR3: CASSLTSGRGSSYNEQFF. CDR3 bases: TGTGCCAGCAGCTTAACTAGCGGGAGGGGAAGCTCCTACAATGAGCAGTTCTTC.

The V gene is TRBV6-5, the J gene TRBJ1-5, with a possible D match to TRBD1 (6 bases). Germline V gene data show CDR1 as MNHEY and CDR2 as SVGAGI. This CDR3 contains 13 residues. CDR3 bases: TGTGTCAGAGTTAGGGACAACAATCAGCCCCAGCATTTT. As protein: CVRVRDNNQPQHF.

This clone was detected a few times. The V call is TRBV6-1, the J call TRBJ1-2; D is ambiguous. Germline V CDR1 and CDR2: MNHNS, SASEGT. The V end lost 5 bases, the J end lost 2 bases, and 9 bases lay between the germline ends. The CDR3 extends over 13 amino acids. CDR3 DNA sequence: TGTGCCAGCAGTTTCACGTCGAACTATGGCTACACCTTC. Encoded protein: CASSFTSNYGYTF.

A few counts support this clone. Compared with germline, one end of the junction differs, possibly owing to a read error. The V and J genes are TRBV25-1 and TRBJ2-2, with D maybe TRBD2 (6 bases). CDR3 length equals 14 residues. Germline lookup yields CDR1 MGHDK and CDR2 SYGVNS. The CDR3 sequence is CANSESHRTGGLFF. In DNA form, the CDR3 reads TGTGCCAACAGTGAATCTCACCGCACCGGGGGGCTGTTTTTT. Full variable domain (remainder filled in from reference TRBV25-1 and TRBJ2-2): EADIYQTPRYLVIGTGKKITLECSQTMGHDKMYWYQQDPGMELHLIHYSYGVNSTEKGDLSSESTVSRIRTEHFPLTLESARPSHTSQYLCANSESHRTGGLFFGEGSRLTVL.

This clone appeared many times. J is TRBJ1-3 and V is TRBV7-9, with D hard to call. With 5 bases removed from V and 4 bases from J, the gap between germline ends came to 15 bases. From germline, CDR1 is SEHNR and CDR2 FQNEAQ (reference sequence). CDR3 size: 15 residues. DNA for the CDR3: TGTGCCAGCAGCCCCGACCTTGGTTTCGGAAACACCATATATTTT. This encodes CASSPDLGFGNTIYF.

This clone was seen many times. This chain links TRBV15 with TRBJ2-4, with D tentatively TRBD2 (5 bases). V lost 0 bases, J lost 0 bases, and 15 bases lay in between. The germline CDR1 and CDR2 sequences are LNHNV and YYDKDF (reference sequence). This CDR3 region has 18 residues. The CDR3 is CATSRDREQTLAKNIQYF. Here the CDR3 DNA reads TGTGCCACCAGCAGAGATCGGGAACAGACTCTAGCCAAAAACATTCAGTACTTC.

This clone was seen repeatedly, ten times or more. This chain links TRBV2 with TRBJ2-1; 8 bases match TRBD1. The CDR3 covers 15 residues. Germline V gene sequence: CDR1 SNHLY, CDR2 FYNNEI. V was clipped by 6 bases and J by 4 bases; unmatched bases: 8. The CDR3 nucleotides read TGTGCCAGCAGCCCAAGGGACAGGAAATACAATGAGCAGTTCTTC. This sequence encodes CASSPRDRKYNEQFF. The whole variable domain, remainder taken from reference TRBV2 and TRBJ2-1, is EPEVTQTPSHQVTQMGQEVILRCVPISNHLYFYWYRQILGQKVEFLVSFYNNEISEKSEIFDDQFSVERPDGSNFTLKIRSTKLEDSAMYFCASSPRDRKYNEQFFGPGTRLTVL.

This clone was recorded once. This chain joins TRBV7-2 and TRBJ2-2; no clear D gene. Germline CDR1 reads SGHTA; CDR2 reads FQGNSA. This CDR3 contains 14 residues. The germline V and J ends were trimmed by 1 base and 5 bases, with 8 bases remaining between them. CDR3 in DNA: TGTGCCAGCAGCTTAGAATTTGGTACCGGGGAGCTGTTTTTT. Its translation is CASSLEFGTGELFF.

This clone was detected ten times or more. The chain joins TRBV5-1 to TRBJ1-4; D call uncertain. V lost 4 bases and J lost 2, with 21 bases in between. This CDR3 region has 18 residues. Germline values: CDR1 SGHRS, CDR2 YFSETQ. CDR3 protein: CASSLARVEYSTNEKLFF. The CDR3 coding sequence is TGCGCCAGCAGCCTGGCCCGTGTCGAGTACTCCACTAATGAAAAACTGTTTTTT.

Comment on this clone: The limits of the CDR3 on the DNA are not certain, so only TCRdb's listed CDR3 is given. Other DNA variants within this sample encode the same CDR3. The chain employs TRBV6-1 and TRBJ1-2. Inclusive of both ends, the CDR3 amounts to 14 amino acids. The germline V gene encodes CDR1 MNHNS and CDR2 SASEGT. The CDR3 sequence: CASSPPGLFYGCTF.

The sample holds many counts of this clone. The chain recombines TRBV4-1 with TRBJ1-2; D unresolved. V lost 3 bases and J 1 base, leaving 12 bases between the germline ends. CDR1 is MGHRA, CDR2 YSYEKL, per germline. The CDR3 consists of 15 residues. CDR3 in DNA: TGCGCCAGCAGCCAGGGATGGTCTGTTAACTATGGCTACACCTTC. Its protein is CASSQGWSVNYGYTF.